This T cell receptor (beta chain) was sequenced during a study of blood T cell repertoires in COVID-19 (TCRdb year 2020). For context, the study as a whole: Samples from collaborators originated in the United States, Italy and Spain and spanned both the acute and convalescent phases of COVID-19. A freely available public database, intended as a resource for researchers studying the immune response to SARS-CoV-2, is where the repertoires were released. Where HLA class I and class II types were available, the types were taken from metadata supplied by the sample provider, not from assay-based typing. A de-identified subject ID, COVID-19 status, age in years and sex were almost always included in the sample metadata. The samples were drawn from two sources: the first 160 participants of the ongoing ImmuneRACE study, and 1,254 subjects contributed by 6 global collaborators. The material from the prospective study consisted of cDNA or gDNA derived from T cells, B-cell-depleted T cells, or PBMCs. Deeply sampled blood TCRbeta repertoires from subjects exposed to, actively infected with, or recovered from COVID-19 were included in the dataset. What the study reported, not specific to this receptor: How much clinical and demographic metadata was included differed by source and by participant, and the metadata was provided uncurated.

From cysteine to phenylalanine, the CDR3 is 12 amino acids long. The only DNA kept is the CDR3, 36 bases in frame from the first base. Sequences GTSNPN (CDR1) and SVGIG (CDR2) are obtained from the germline V gene (reference sequence). The junction shows trimming of 4 bases on V and 8 bases on J, plus 9 bases between the germline ends. TCRbeta CDR3 regions were amplified from genomic DNA by means of the immunoSEQ Assay, a bias-controlled multiplex PCR. As for the original processing: The number of nucleated cells in each sample was estimated by amplification of reference gene primers within the assay. To quantify the absolute abundance of each unique TCRbeta CDR3 rearrangement, sequence reads were collapsed and filtered. For each sample, productive Simpson clonality was calculated as the square root of Simpson's diversity index across productive rearrangements. Held by TCRdb, this immuneACCESS table contains in-frame sequences only and omits some clones. Under half of the omission traces to an unresolved V gene where checked; the cause of the rest is unknown. V, J and clone size are those of that table, while D and trimming were read from the DNA. The sample table lists 150,000 to 200,000 clones, roughly 80% of them with a count of one. The ten largest clones take up around 16% of the sample.

Each collaborating institution followed its own protocols to collect whole blood in K2EDTA tubes. For TCRbeta analysis, collaborators shipped samples as frozen whole blood, isolated PBMCs, or DNA extracted from either of those sample types. As regards this clone: Its binding antigen is unknown. It has no much larger one-base neighbor in the sample; base qualities were not kept.

Recombination connected TRBV30 to TRBJ1-6, with a tentative D gene TRBD1 over 5 matching bases. Material for sequencing was peripheral blood. The sequence came from a man aged 60-69 years with active or convalescent COVID-19. The DNA sequence reads TGTGCCTGGAAGGCAGGGCATTCACCCCTCCACTTT. Translated, it reads CAWKAGHSPLHF.